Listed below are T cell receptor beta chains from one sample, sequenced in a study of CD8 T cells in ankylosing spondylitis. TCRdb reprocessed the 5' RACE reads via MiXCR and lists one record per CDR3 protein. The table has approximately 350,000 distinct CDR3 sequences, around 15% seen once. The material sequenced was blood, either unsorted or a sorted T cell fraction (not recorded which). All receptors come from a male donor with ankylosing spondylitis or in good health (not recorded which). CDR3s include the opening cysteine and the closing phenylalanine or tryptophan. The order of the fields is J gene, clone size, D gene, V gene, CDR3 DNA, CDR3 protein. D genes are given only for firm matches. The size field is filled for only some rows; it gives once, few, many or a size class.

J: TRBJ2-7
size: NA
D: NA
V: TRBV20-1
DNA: TGCAGTGCTCGAGAGGGGTCCCAAGGGCAGTACTTC
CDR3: CSAREGSQGQYF

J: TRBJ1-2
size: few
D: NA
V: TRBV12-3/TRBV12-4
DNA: TGTGCCAGCAGGCCTTGGGCTAACTATGGCTACACCTTC
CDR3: CASRPWANYGYTF

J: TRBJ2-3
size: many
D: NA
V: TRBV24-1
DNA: TGTGCCACCAGTGATTCTTCGCGTGATACGCAGTATTTT
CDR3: CATSDSSRDTQYF

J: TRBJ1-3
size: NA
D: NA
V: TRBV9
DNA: TGTGCCAGCAGGAAGGGGGGGTCTGGAAACACCATATATTTT
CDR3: CASRKGGSGNTIYF

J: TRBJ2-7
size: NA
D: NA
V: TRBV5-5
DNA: TGTGCCAGCAGCCCGGAATGGGGCGAGCAGTACTTC
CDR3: CASSPEWGEQYF

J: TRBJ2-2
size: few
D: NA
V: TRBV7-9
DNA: TGTGCCAGCAGCTTTCCTTCGAACACCGGGGAGCTGTTTTTT
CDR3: CASSFPSNTGELFF

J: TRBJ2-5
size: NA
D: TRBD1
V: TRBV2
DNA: TGTGCCAGCGTACGACAGGGGTACCAAGAGACCCAGTACTTC
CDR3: CASVRQGYQETQYF

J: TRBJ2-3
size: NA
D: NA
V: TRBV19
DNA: TGTGCCAGTACCCCGACCCTGGACGGTTCAGATACGCAGTATTTT
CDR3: CASTPTLDGSDTQYF

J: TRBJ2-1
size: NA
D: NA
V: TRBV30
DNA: TGTGCCTGGAGTGCCCCCTGGATGGCGGGAACGAGGAATGAGCAGTTCTTC
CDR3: CAWSAPWMAGTRNEQFF

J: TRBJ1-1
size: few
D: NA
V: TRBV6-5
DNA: TGTGCCAGCAGTTACCTATCAGTCGGGGGGACCACTGAAGCTTTCTTT
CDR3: CASSYLSVGGTTEAFF

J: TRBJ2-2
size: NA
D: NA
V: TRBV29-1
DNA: TGCAGCGGGAGCATGGAGAACACCGGGGAGCTGTTTTTT
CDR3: CSGSMENTGELFF

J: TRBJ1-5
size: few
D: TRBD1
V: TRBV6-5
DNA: TGTGCCAGCAGTTACTCGAGGGGGCAGTTATCCAATCAGCCCCAGCATTTT
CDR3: CASSYSRGQLSNQPQHF

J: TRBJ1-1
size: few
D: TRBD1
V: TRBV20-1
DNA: TGCAGTGCTTTGGGACAGGTGAACACTGAAGCTTTCTTT
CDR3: CSALGQVNTEAFF

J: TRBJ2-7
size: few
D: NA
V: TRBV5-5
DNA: TGTGCCAGCAGCTTGGACCCTCCCAGCAAGCAGTACTTC
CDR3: CASSLDPPSKQYF

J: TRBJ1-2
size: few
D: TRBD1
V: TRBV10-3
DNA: TGTGCCATCACTCCCGGACAGGGGGCTTTAAACTATGGCTACACCTTC
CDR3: CAITPGQGALNYGYTF

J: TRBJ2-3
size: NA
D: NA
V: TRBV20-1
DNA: TGCAGTGCTAGAGATTGGGCCACAGATACGCAGTATTTT
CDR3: CSARDWATDTQYF

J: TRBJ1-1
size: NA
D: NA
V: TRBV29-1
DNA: TGCAGCGTTGTCCAGGGCATGAACACTGAAGCTTTCTTT
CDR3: CSVVQGMNTEAFF

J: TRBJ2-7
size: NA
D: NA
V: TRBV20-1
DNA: TGCAGTGTTAGACAGCCAACCTACGAGCAGTACTTC
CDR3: CSVRQPTYEQYF

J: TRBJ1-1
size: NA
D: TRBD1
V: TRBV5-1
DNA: TGCGCCAGCAGCTTGGAGGGGGCGCGGAACACTGAAGCTTTCTTT
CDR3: CASSLEGARNTEAFF

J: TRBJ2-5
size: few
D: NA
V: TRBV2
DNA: TGTGCCAGCAGTGAAAGACAGCCGCGAGGGACCCAGTACTTC
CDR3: CASSERQPRGTQYF

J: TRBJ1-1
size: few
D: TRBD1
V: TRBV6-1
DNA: TGTGCCAGCAGGGAGTCAGGGGGCCTGGACACTGAAGCTTTCTTT
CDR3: CASRESGGLDTEAFF

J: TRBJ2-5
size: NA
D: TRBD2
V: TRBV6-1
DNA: TGTGCCAGCAGTATAGCGGGAGGGCCTCCAGAGACCCAGTACTTC
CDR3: CASSIAGGPPETQYF

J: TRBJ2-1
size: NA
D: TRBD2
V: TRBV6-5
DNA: TGTGCCAGCAGTTACTCGGCGGGAGGGACTTACAATGAGCAGTTCTTC
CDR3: CASSYSAGGTYNEQFF

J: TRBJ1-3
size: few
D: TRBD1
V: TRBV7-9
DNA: TGTGCCAGCAGCTTTGGAGGGACAGGGGGGGCTGGAAACACCATATATTTT
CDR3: CASSFGGTGGAGNTIYF

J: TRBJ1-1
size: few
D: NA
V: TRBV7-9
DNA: TGTGCCAGCAGACCGGTGTTTAGAGGGAACACTGAAGCTTTCTTT
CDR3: CASRPVFRGNTEAFF

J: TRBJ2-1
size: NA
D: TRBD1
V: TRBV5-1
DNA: TGCGCCAGCAGCCAGGGACAGGGGGCGAATGAGCAGTTCTTC
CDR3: CASSQGQGANEQFF

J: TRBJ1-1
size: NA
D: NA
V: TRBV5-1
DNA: TGCGCCAGCAGTAAGGGTACGAACACTGAAGCTTTCTTT
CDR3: CASSKGTNTEAFF

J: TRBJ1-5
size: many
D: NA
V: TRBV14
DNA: TGTGCCAGCAGCCAAGATCTAGGGCAGCCCCAGCATTTT
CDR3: CASSQDLGQPQHF

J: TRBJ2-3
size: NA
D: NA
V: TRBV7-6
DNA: TGTGCCAGCAGCTTATACTTCACAGATACGCAGTATTTT
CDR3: CASSLYFTDTQYF

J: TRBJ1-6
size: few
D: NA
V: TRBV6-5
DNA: TGTGCCAGCAGAAGCAGGGATACACCCCTCCACTTT
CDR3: CASRSRDTPLHF

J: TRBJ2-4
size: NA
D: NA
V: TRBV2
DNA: TGTGCCAGCATTCAAGGAGGGGCGCGTGGCAAAAACATTCAGTACTTC
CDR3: CASIQGGARGKNIQYF